This T cell receptor beta chain is drawn from a study of persistence of HIV-infected CD4 T cells. A note on this clone: The antigen remains unidentified.

Sequencing used immunoSEQ version 4 in survey mode. Profiled with immunoSEQ multiplex PCR; TCRdb holds only in-frame clones, not every one. The data hold some 13,000 clones, with 66% observed a single time. Trimming shortened V by 0 bases and J by 1 base, and 10 bases separated the two germline ends. Germline lookup yields CDR1 LGHDT and CDR2 YNNKEL (reference sequence). This CDR3 region has 17 residues. Overlapping HIV-1 Gag 15-mer peptides at approximately 0.91 ug per peptide per mL were used. Sorting selected CD4+ T cells upregulating both CD40 ligand and CD69. Sequenced material: CD4+ T cells sorted from PBMCs after roughly 18-hour stimulation, taken from a patient who received antiretroviral therapy. This TCR came from an adult man with HIV who was CMV-seropositive. The chain couples TRBV3-1 (or the pseudogene TRBV3-2) to TRBJ2-6; D ambiguous. CDR3 loop: CASSQDQRPSGANVLTF. CDR3 coding DNA: TGTGCCAGCAGCCAAGATCAGCGACCTTCTGGGGCCAACGTCCTGACTTTC.